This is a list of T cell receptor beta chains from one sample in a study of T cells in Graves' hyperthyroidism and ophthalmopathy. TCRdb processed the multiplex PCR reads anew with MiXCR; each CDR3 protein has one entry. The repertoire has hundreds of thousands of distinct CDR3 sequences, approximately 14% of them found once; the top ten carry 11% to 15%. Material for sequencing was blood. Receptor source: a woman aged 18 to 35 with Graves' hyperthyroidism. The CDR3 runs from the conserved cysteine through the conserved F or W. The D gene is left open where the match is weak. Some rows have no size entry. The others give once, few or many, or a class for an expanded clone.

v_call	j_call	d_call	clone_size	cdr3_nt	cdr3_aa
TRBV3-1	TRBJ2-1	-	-	TGTGCCAGCAGCCAAGATCTGATGGGGGAGCAGTTCTTC	CASSQDLMGEQFF
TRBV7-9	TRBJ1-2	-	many	TGTGCCAGCAGCTTACTTGGCGGGGATGGCTACACCTTC	CASSLLGGDGYTF
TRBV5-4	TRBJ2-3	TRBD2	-	TGTGCCAGCAGACCCGGACTAGCCAACACAGATACGCAGTATTTT	CASRPGLANTDTQYF
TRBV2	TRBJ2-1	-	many	TGTGCCAGTTCGACAGGAAGCTACAATGAGCAGTTCTTC	CASSTGSYNEQFF
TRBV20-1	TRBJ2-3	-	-	TGCAGTGCGAAGCCCCGAAGCCCAGATACGCAGTATTTT	CSAKPRSPDTQYF
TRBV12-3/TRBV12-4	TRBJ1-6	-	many	TGTGCCAGCAGCCCCGGCGGGCACAGGAATTCACCCCTCCACTTT	CASSPGGHRNSPLHF
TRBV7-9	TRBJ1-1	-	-	TGTGCCAGCAGCAAAACGGGCCAGCTGAACACTGAAGCTTTCTTT	CASSKTGQLNTEAFF
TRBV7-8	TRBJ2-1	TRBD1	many	TGTGCCAGCAGTTTAGCGGTCTGGGACAGGGTTTTGGATGAGCAGTTCTTC	CASSLAVWDRVLDEQFF
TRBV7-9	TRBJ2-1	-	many	TGTGCCAGCAGCCCTACTAGTCAATTGTCAATCGGTGAGCAGTTCTTC	CASSPTSQLSIGEQFF
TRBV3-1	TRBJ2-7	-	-	TGTGCCAGCAGCCAGTCGGCCGGACGCTACGAGCAGTACTTC	CASSQSAGRYEQYF
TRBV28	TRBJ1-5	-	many	TGTGCCAGCAGTTCGTCACAGCAGATCAATCAGCCCCAGCATTTT	CASSSSQQINQPQHF
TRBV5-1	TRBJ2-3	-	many	TGCGCCAGCAGCTTGGTGCTCGGAGGCACAGATACGCAGTATTTT	CASSLVLGGTDTQYF
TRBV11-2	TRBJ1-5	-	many	TGTGCCAGCAGCTTAGATACAGAGGATCAGCCCCAGCATTTT	CASSLDTEDQPQHF
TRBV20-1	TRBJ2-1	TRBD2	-	TGCAGTGCCCTCTCGCCTAGCGGTCTCTTAAATGAGCAGTTCTTC	CSALSPSGLLNEQFF
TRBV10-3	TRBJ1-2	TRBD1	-	TGTGCCATTAGTGGACAGGGGCCCAATATTTTAAGCTACACCTTC	CAISGQGPNILSYTF
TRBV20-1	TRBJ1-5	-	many	TGCAGTGCTAGAGTTGGGGGTCAGCCCCAGCATTTT	CSARVGGQPQHF
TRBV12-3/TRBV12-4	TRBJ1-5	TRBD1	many	TGTGCCAGCAGTACGCACCGGGACAGTCTCTATAGCAATCAGCCCCAGCATTTT	CASSTHRDSLYSNQPQHF
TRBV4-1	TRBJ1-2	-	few	TGCGCCAGCAGCCAAGTCGACAGACTCTATGGCTACACCTTC	CASSQVDRLYGYTF
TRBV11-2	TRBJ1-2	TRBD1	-	TGTGCCAGCAGCGCCCAGACAGGGAACTATGGCTACACCTTC	CASSAQTGNYGYTF
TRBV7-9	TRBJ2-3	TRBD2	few	TGTGCCAGCAGCTCTCCGCGGACTAGCGGGTTGAGCACAGATACGCAGTATTTT	CASSSPRTSGLSTDTQYF
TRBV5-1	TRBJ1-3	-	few	TGCGCCAGCAGCGTAGACGTCACCCGCTCTGGAAACACCATATATTTT	CASSVDVTRSGNTIYF
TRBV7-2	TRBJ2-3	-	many	TGTGCCAGCAGCCCCGGGGGGCACCGAGATACGCAGTATTTT	CASSPGGHRDTQYF
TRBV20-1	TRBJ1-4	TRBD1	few	TGCAGTGCTAGCGAAACCGGGACAGGGGTTGAAAAACTGTTTTTT	CSASETGTGVEKLFF
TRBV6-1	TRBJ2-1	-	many	TGTGCCAGCAGTGGGTCCTTAGCTCGCACCTACAATGAGCAGTTCTTC	CASSGSLARTYNEQFF
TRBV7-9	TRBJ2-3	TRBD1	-	TGTGCCAGCAGCTTAGGGGACAGCAGCACAGATACGCAGTATTTT	CASSLGDSSTDTQYF
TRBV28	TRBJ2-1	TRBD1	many	TGTGCCAGCAGTTTGGCCGGGACAGGGGGCAATGAGCAGTTCTTC	CASSLAGTGGNEQFF
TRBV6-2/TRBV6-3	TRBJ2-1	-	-	TGTGCCAGCAGAAGGAGATTGTCGTACCCCAATGAGCAGTTCTTC	CASRRRLSYPNEQFF
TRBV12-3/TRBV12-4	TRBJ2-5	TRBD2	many	TGTGCCAGCAGTTTCTCGCTAGCGGGAGTATGGGGGACCCAGTACTTC	CASSFSLAGVWGTQYF
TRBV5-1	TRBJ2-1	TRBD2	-	TGCGCCAGCAGCTTCACGGGAGGCAACAATGAGCAGTTCTTC	CASSFTGGNNEQFF
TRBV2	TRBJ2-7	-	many	TGTGCCAGCAGTGAAGAGGGGCCCGTCCACGAGCAGTACTTC	CASSEEGPVHEQYF
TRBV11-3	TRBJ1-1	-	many	TGTGCCAGCAGCTTAGATCCAGCCACGGTGGCTTTCTTT	CASSLDPATVAFF
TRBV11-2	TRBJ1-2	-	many	TGTGCCAGCAGCTCGATCCGGGGGGGGGGCGCGGGCTACACCTTC	CASSSIRGGGAGYTF
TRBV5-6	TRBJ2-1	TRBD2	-	TGTGCCAGCATCCGATCCGGGACTAGCGGCTACAATGAGCAGTTCTTC	CASIRSGTSGYNEQFF
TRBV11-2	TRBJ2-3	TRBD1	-	TGTGCCAGCAGCTCCGGGACAGGGACAACAGATACGCAGTATTTT	CASSSGTGTTDTQYF
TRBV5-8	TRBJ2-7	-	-	TGTGCCAGCAGCTTCGGCAGGTCAGCCTACGAGCAGTACTTC	CASSFGRSAYEQYF
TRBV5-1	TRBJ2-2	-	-	TGCGCCAGCAGCTCCCAGGGCAACGGGGAGCTGTTTTTT	CASSSQGNGELFF
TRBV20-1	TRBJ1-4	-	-	TGCAGTGCTAGAGTGCCTAATGAAAAACTGTTTTTT	CSARVPNEKLFF
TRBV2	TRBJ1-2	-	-	TGTGCCAGCAGTGAAGCGCTTTCTCTGAATGGCTACACCTTC	CASSEALSLNGYTF
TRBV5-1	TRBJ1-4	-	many	TGCGCCAGCGGAAGGAGCGGGGAGGCTAATGAAAAACTGTTTTTT	CASGRSGEANEKLFF
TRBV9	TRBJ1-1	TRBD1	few	TGTGCCAGCAGCGTAGAGGTAACAGGGGACACTGAAGCTTTCTTT	CASSVEVTGDTEAFF
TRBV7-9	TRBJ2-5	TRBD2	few	TGTGCCAGCAGCTTCGTCCTAGCGGAGTGGGGAGAGACCCAGTACTTC	CASSFVLAEWGETQYF
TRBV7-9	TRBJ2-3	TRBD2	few	TGTGCCAGCAGCTTTTTTCAGGGAGGGATTACAGATACGCAGTATTTT	CASSFFQGGITDTQYF
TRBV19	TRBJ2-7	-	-	TGTGCCAGTAGTAGGGCTCGACAGCCCTTCGACGAGCAGTACTTC	CASSRARQPFDEQYF
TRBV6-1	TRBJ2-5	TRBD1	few	TGTGCCAGCAGCGGTGGGGGGGGACAGGGTGAGACCCAGTACTTC	CASSGGGGQGETQYF
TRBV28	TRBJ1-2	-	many	TGTGCCAGCAGTGCGGAAATCTATGGCTACACCTTC	CASSAEIYGYTF
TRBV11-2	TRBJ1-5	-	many	TGTGCCAGCAGCTTAGAAAGTCAGCCCCAGCATTTT	CASSLESQPQHF
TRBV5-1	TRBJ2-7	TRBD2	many	TGCGCCAGCAGCTCCAGGACTAGCCGCGAGCAGTACTTC	CASSSRTSREQYF
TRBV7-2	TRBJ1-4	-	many	TGTGCCAGCAGCTTAGTAGTCGGGGAAAATGAAAAACTGTTTTTT	CASSLVVGENEKLFF
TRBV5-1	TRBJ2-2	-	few	TGCGCCAGCAGCGGTTCCGGCACCGGGGAGCTGTTTTTT	CASSGSGTGELFF
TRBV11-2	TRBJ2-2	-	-	TGTGCCAGCAGCCCATCCCGTTTTTCGAACACCGGGGAGCTGTTTTTT	CASSPSRFSNTGELFF
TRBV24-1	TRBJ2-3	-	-	TGTGCCACCAGTGATTTGCAACGGCTGGATACGCAGTATTTT	CATSDLQRLDTQYF
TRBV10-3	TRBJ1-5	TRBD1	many	TGTGCCATATCGGACAGGGTCAATCAGCCCCAGCATTTT	CAISDRVNQPQHF
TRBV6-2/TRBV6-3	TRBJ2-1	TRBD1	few	TGTGCCAGCAGTCCCCAAACAGGGGGCGTTTTTTTCATAGGGCAGTTCTTC	CASSPQTGGVFFIGQFF
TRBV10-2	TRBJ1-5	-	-	TGCGCCAGCAGTGAGGGATGGGACAATCAGCCCCAGCATTTT	CASSEGWDNQPQHF
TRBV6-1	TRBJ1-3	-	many	TGTGCCAGCAGTGCCACCTTGGGAGGTTCTGGAAACACCATATATTTT	CASSATLGGSGNTIYF
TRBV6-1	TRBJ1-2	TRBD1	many	TGTGCCAGCAGTGAAGCGACAGGGGGCGGCTATGGCTACACCTTC	CASSEATGGGYGYTF
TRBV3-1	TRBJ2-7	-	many	TGTGCCAGCAGCCAAGGGACTTACTCCTACGAGCAGTACTTC	CASSQGTYSYEQYF
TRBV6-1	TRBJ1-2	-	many	TGTGCCAGCAGTGAAGCGGGCACGCGGAGGAGCTACACCTTC	CASSEAGTRRSYTF
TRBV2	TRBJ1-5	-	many	TGTGCCAGCAGTTCGTCGGGGAGGAATCAGCCCCAGCATTTT	CASSSSGRNQPQHF
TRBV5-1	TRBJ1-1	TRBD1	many	TGCGCCAGCAGCTTGGGGGGGGGACAGAGAGGTGAAGCTTTCTTT	CASSLGGGQRGEAFF